This T cell receptor beta chain stems from a study of shared clonotypes between healthy human individuals. Sorted-subset replicate PCRs used around 200 ng of genomic DNA. This amount corresponded to approximately 30,000 T cell genomes. TCRdb's copy holds only in-frame clones and misses some; the assay was immunoSEQ multiplex PCR. The table includes around 2,000,000 clones, 90% to 95% detected once. The split of CD4+ cells yielded CD45RA+ naive and CD45RA-negative memory subsets. The study's findings and limits: It was the few donors that limited the genetic and exposure-history diversity represented.

For this clone: Its specificity is unknown.

The receptor's source is a man aged 18 to 29 in good health. Material for sequencing was naive CD4+ T cells sorted from blood. This sample's subset: CD45RA+ positively selected.

For the CDR3, the DNA is TGTGCCAGCGGTTTAGCGGGGGCGTCCTACAATGAGCAGTTCTTC. Protein sequence: CASGLAGASYNEQFF. This chain links TRBV25-1 with TRBJ2-1; 9 bases agree with TRBD2. J was trimmed by 1 base and V by 8 bases; bases with no gene match: 6. This CDR3 has 15 amino acids. Germline CDR1 MGHDK, CDR2 SYGVNS.